In its sample, the clone carrying this TCR beta chain was seen a few times. Expressed TCRB transcripts were sequenced, since all the RNA that had been isolated was reverse transcribed. Here immunoSEQ multiplex PCR was the method, and the copy in TCRdb shows in-frame clones only, minus some. Of roughly 140,000 clones in the sample, around 10% were seen once. The data derive from a study of beta chain features in type 1 diabetes. CDR3 size: 14 residues. The germline V and J ends were trimmed by 4 bases and 4 bases, with 11 bases remaining between them. The germline gives CDR1 SGHTA, CDR2 FQGNSA. The sequence came from a man younger than 35 in good health. J is TRBJ1-5 and V is TRBV7-2; D is perhaps TRBD1 (6 bases). Source material: central memory CD4+ T cells from blood. The CDR3 spells CASSSKQGNQPQHF. CDR3 in DNA: TGTGCCAGCAGCTCCAAACAGGGTAATCAGCCCCAGCATTTT.